These T cell receptor beta chains were read from a single sample in a study of cytomegalovirus exposure and HLA in healthy donors. The repertoire was sequenced with immunoSEQ multiplex PCR; TCRdb's copy has only in-frame clones and lacks some. The sample lists tens of thousands of clones, around 93% occurring once. Sequenced input: PBMCs. Every receptor here comes from a young woman in good health and CMV-seropositive. Both conserved end residues are part of each CDR3. The D gene is left open where the match is weak. Clone size is shown for a subset of rows, as once, few, many or a class of expanded clone.

clone_size: -
j_call: TRBJ2-1
d_call: TRBD2
v_call: TRBV27
cdr3_aa: CASSRQREAIYNEQFF
cdr3_nt: TGTGCCAGCAGTCGCCAGCGGGAGGCAATTTACAATGAGCAGTTCTTC

clone_size: -
j_call: TRBJ2-1
d_call: TRBD2
v_call: TRBV5-1
cdr3_aa: CASSLGSGGYNEQFF
cdr3_nt: TGCGCCAGCAGCTTGGGTAGCGGGGGATACAATGAGCAGTTCTTC

clone_size: -
j_call: TRBJ1-2
d_call: -
v_call: TRBV19
cdr3_aa: CASNLNKEGRYGYTF
cdr3_nt: TGTGCCAGTAACTTGAACAAGGAGGGCCGCTATGGCTACACCTTC

clone_size: -
j_call: TRBJ2-2
d_call: TRBD2
v_call: TRBV7-2
cdr3_aa: CASSSGTIGELFF
cdr3_nt: TGTGCCAGCAGCTCCGGGACTATCGGGGAGCTGTTTTTT

clone_size: -
j_call: TRBJ2-1
d_call: -
v_call: TRBV28
cdr3_aa: CASSLVGALGNEQFF
cdr3_nt: TGTGCCAGCAGTCTGGTGGGGGCGTTAGGCAATGAGCAGTTCTTC

clone_size: few
j_call: TRBJ2-7
d_call: TRBD2
v_call: TRBV7-9
cdr3_aa: CASSPGGGLASEQYF
cdr3_nt: TGTGCCAGCAGCCCCGGTGGGGGACTAGCGAGCGAGCAGTACTTC

clone_size: -
j_call: TRBJ2-1
d_call: TRBD2
v_call: TRBV7-2
cdr3_aa: CASSAPGTRGYNEQFF
cdr3_nt: TGTGCCAGCAGCGCCCCCGGGACTAGGGGGTACAATGAGCAGTTCTTC

clone_size: -
j_call: TRBJ2-2
d_call: -
v_call: TRBV28
cdr3_aa: CASSSGQSYTGELFF
cdr3_nt: TGTGCCAGCAGTTCCGGACAGTCTTACACCGGGGAGCTGTTTTTT

clone_size: -
j_call: TRBJ2-7
d_call: -
v_call: TRBV28
cdr3_aa: CASQTRTVVSYEQYF
cdr3_nt: TGTGCCAGTCAAACCAGGACTGTGGTCTCCTACGAGCAGTACTTC

clone_size: -
j_call: TRBJ1-2
d_call: TRBD1
v_call: TRBV4-3
cdr3_aa: CASSQGGAGGCGYTF
cdr3_nt: TGCGCCAGCAGCCAAGGGGGGGCAGGGGGCTGTGGCTACACCTTC

clone_size: -
j_call: TRBJ2-3
d_call: -
v_call: TRBV12-5
cdr3_aa: CASGLSREGTDTQYF
cdr3_nt: TGTGCTAGTGGTTTGTCCAGGGAAGGGACAGATACGCAGTATTTT

clone_size: once
j_call: TRBJ2-3
d_call: TRBD2
v_call: TRBV28
cdr3_aa: CASSPDLLAGADTQYF
cdr3_nt: TGTGCCAGCAGTCCCGACCTTCTAGCGGGAGCAGATACGCAGTATTTT

clone_size: -
j_call: TRBJ2-7
d_call: -
v_call: TRBV6-1
cdr3_aa: CASSLGAVKTYEQYF
cdr3_nt: TGTGCCAGCAGCCTGGGCGCAGTGAAGACCTACGAGCAGTACTTC

clone_size: -
j_call: TRBJ1-5
d_call: -
v_call: TRBV19
cdr3_aa: CASRGLSNQPQHF
cdr3_nt: TGTGCCAGTAGGGGGCTCAGCAATCAGCCCCAGCATTTT

clone_size: -
j_call: TRBJ2-5
d_call: TRBD2
v_call: TRBV5-1
cdr3_aa: CASSFLPGTSGSDEETQYF
cdr3_nt: TGCGCCAGCAGCTTCCTGCCCGGGACTAGCGGGAGCGACGAAGAGACCCAGTACTTC

clone_size: -
j_call: TRBJ2-2
d_call: TRBD1
v_call: TRBV9
cdr3_aa: CASSVGTGYTGELFF
cdr3_nt: TGTGCCAGCAGCGTGGGGACAGGTTACACCGGGGAGCTGTTTTTT

clone_size: -
j_call: TRBJ2-2
d_call: TRBD1
v_call: TRBV6-5
cdr3_aa: CASSSFKGAGGELFF
cdr3_nt: TGTGCCAGCAGTTCTTTTAAGGGGGCCGGCGGGGAGCTGTTTTTT

clone_size: -
j_call: TRBJ2-7
d_call: TRBD1
v_call: TRBV6-1
cdr3_aa: CASNPGQGTYEQYF
cdr3_nt: TGTGCCAGCAACCCGGGACAGGGAACCTACGAGCAGTACTTC

clone_size: -
j_call: TRBJ2-6
d_call: TRBD1
v_call: TRBV28
cdr3_aa: CASTSTGAGANVLTF
cdr3_nt: TGTGCCAGCACCTCAACAGGGGCTGGGGCCAACGTCCTGACTTTC

clone_size: -
j_call: TRBJ2-7
d_call: TRBD1
v_call: TRBV5-8
cdr3_aa: CASSPGQGARNEQYF
cdr3_nt: TGTGCCAGCAGCCCGGGACAGGGGGCACGGAACGAGCAGTACTTC

clone_size: -
j_call: TRBJ2-3
d_call: TRBD2
v_call: TRBV30
cdr3_aa: CAWTTGSSGILSTDTQYF
cdr3_nt: TGTGCCTGGACGACGGGGTCTAGCGGGATCCTAAGCACAGATACGCAGTATTTT

clone_size: -
j_call: TRBJ2-1
d_call: -
v_call: TRBV7-9
cdr3_aa: CASSPVMREKQEQFF
cdr3_nt: TGTGCCAGCAGCCCAGTTATGAGGGAGAAACAGGAGCAGTTCTTC

clone_size: -
j_call: TRBJ2-7
d_call: -
v_call: TRBV4-3
cdr3_aa: CASSQDRSGRTYEQYF
cdr3_nt: TGCGCCAGCAGCCAAGATCGTAGCGGAAGAACCTACGAGCAGTACTTC

clone_size: once
j_call: TRBJ2-4
d_call: TRBD1
v_call: TRBV9
cdr3_aa: CASSVDGTGRAKNIQYF
cdr3_nt: TGTGCCAGCAGCGTAGACGGGACAGGGAGAGCCAAAAACATTCAGTACTTC

clone_size: few
j_call: TRBJ2-7
d_call: TRBD2
v_call: TRBV30
cdr3_aa: CAWSPGLAGVEQYF
cdr3_nt: TGTGCCTGGAGTCCGGGACTAGCGGGAGTCGAGCAGTACTTC

clone_size: -
j_call: TRBJ2-7
d_call: -
v_call: TRBV27
cdr3_aa: CASSFTPAYEQYF
cdr3_nt: TGTGCCAGCAGTTTTACCCCAGCCTACGAGCAGTACTTC

clone_size: -
j_call: TRBJ2-1
d_call: -
v_call: TRBV20-1
cdr3_aa: CSARDFPEQFF
cdr3_nt: TGCAGTGCTAGAGATTTTCCAGAGCAGTTCTTC

clone_size: -
j_call: TRBJ2-5
d_call: TRBD1
v_call: TRBV5-4
cdr3_aa: CASSLRLDRGFQETQYF
cdr3_nt: TGTGCCAGCAGCTTGCGCCTAGACAGGGGATTCCAAGAGACCCAGTACTTC

clone_size: -
j_call: TRBJ2-2
d_call: -
v_call: TRBV9
cdr3_aa: CASSVGSERLGGELFF
cdr3_nt: TGTGCCAGCAGCGTAGGTAGCGAGCGCCTCGGCGGGGAGCTGTTTTTT

clone_size: -
j_call: TRBJ1-1
d_call: -
v_call: TRBV5-6
cdr3_aa: CASSSNHEAFF
cdr3_nt: TGTGCCAGCAGCTCTAACCATGAAGCTTTCTTT

clone_size: -
j_call: TRBJ1-5
d_call: -
v_call: TRBV7-3
cdr3_aa: CASSLGPLTVTYSNQPQHF
cdr3_nt: TGTGCCAGCAGCTTAGGGCCCCTGACAGTCACATATAGCAATCAGCCCCAGCATTTT

clone_size: -
j_call: TRBJ2-1
d_call: TRBD2
v_call: TRBV5-1
cdr3_aa: CASSSGTMRDYNEQFF
cdr3_nt: TGCGCCAGCAGCTCAGGGACTATGCGAGATTACAATGAGCAGTTCTTC

clone_size: -
j_call: TRBJ1-1
d_call: -
v_call: TRBV4-1
cdr3_aa: CASSPQEGVAEAFF
cdr3_nt: TGCGCCAGCAGCCCCCAAGAGGGTGTCGCTGAAGCTTTCTTT

clone_size: -
j_call: TRBJ2-7
d_call: -
v_call: TRBV15
cdr3_aa: CATSREGGGGQVGEQYF
cdr3_nt: TGTGCCACCAGCAGAGAGGGGGGCGGGGGACAGGTAGGCGAGCAGTACTTC

clone_size: -
j_call: TRBJ2-3
d_call: -
v_call: TRBV6-5
cdr3_aa: CASKQGGADTQYF
cdr3_nt: TGTGCCAGCAAGCAGGGCGGTGCAGATACGCAGTATTTT

clone_size: once
j_call: TRBJ2-7
d_call: -
v_call: TRBV6-6
cdr3_aa: CASSYSGGPSYEQYF
cdr3_nt: TGTGCCAGCAGTTACTCGGGAGGACCCTCCTACGAGCAGTACTTC

clone_size: -
j_call: TRBJ2-7
d_call: TRBD1
v_call: TRBV5-6
cdr3_aa: CASSPGTGVYEQYF
cdr3_nt: TGTGCCAGCAGCCCCGGGACAGGGGTCTACGAGCAGTACTTC

clone_size: -
j_call: TRBJ1-5
d_call: TRBD1
v_call: TRBV5-6
cdr3_aa: CASSYGTGGFQPQHF
cdr3_nt: TGTGCCAGCAGCTACGGGACAGGGGGCTTTCAGCCCCAGCATTTT

clone_size: -
j_call: TRBJ2-3
d_call: TRBD2
v_call: TRBV7-6
cdr3_aa: CASSLVVAGGITDTQYF
cdr3_nt: TGTGCCAGCAGCTTAGTGGTAGCGGGGGGGATCACAGATACGCAGTATTTT

clone_size: -
j_call: TRBJ1-3
d_call: -
v_call: TRBV28
cdr3_aa: CATSPGNTIYF
cdr3_nt: TGTGCCACTTCCCCTGGAAACACCATATATTTT

clone_size: -
j_call: TRBJ1-1
d_call: TRBD1
v_call: TRBV6-1
cdr3_aa: CASSEGTGLLVNTEAFF
cdr3_nt: TGTGCCAGCAGTGAAGGGACAGGCCTTCTTGTGAACACTGAAGCTTTCTTT